Listed below are T cell receptor beta chains from one sample, sequenced in a study of blood T cell repertoires in COVID-19. Using immunoSEQ multiplex PCR, the repertoire was profiled, and TCRdb retains in-frame clones only, with some absent. The sample has a few hundred thousand clones, under 85% seen once; the top ten hold 5.1%. Sequencing was done on a sample of PBMCs or T cells enriched from blood (not recorded which). The receptors originated from a woman aged 50 to 60 who had recovered from COVID-19. The CDR3 runs from the conserved cysteine through the conserved F or W. A D gene is named only where the DNA matches it firmly. Size is stated for part of the rows, as once, few or many counts, or as a class when the clone is expanded.

NA | TRBJ1-1 | NA | TRBV18 | CASSPSVDTEAFF | TGTGCCAGCTCACCATCGGTCGACACTGAAGCTTTCTTT
NA | TRBJ1-3 | NA | TRBV7-9 | CASSYRDLRNTIYF | TGTGCCAGCAGCTACAGGGATTTGCGAAACACCATATATTTT
TRBD2 | TRBJ2-2 | NA | TRBV6-5 | CASSLSGLKTGELFF | TGTGCCAGCAGTCTTAGCGGGCTCAAGACCGGGGAGCTGTTTTTT
TRBD1 | TRBJ1-5 | NA | TRBV19 | CASSPGTGGQPQHF | TGTGCCAGTAGTCCCGGGACAGGGGGTCAGCCCCAGCATTTT
NA | TRBJ2-3 | once | TRBV29-1 | CSVESPSTDTQYF | TGCAGCGTTGAGTCCCCTAGCACAGATACGCAGTATTTT
NA | TRBJ1-1 | NA | TRBV5-6 | CASSLRAEAFF | TGTGCCAGCAGCTTGCGGGCTGAAGCTTTCTTT
NA | TRBJ2-1 | NA | TRBV7-2 | CASSPNQPGSSYNEQFF | TGTGCCAGCAGTCCTAATCAACCGGGGAGCTCCTACAATGAGCAGTTCTTC
NA | TRBJ2-2 | NA | TRBV30 | CAWRLTGSTGELFF | TGTGCCTGGAGGTTGACAGGTTCAACCGGGGAGCTGTTTTTT
TRBD1 | TRBJ1-1 | NA | TRBV6-2/TRBV6-3 | CASSYEMTGIGFF | TGTGCCAGCAGTTACGAAATGACAGGGATCGGTTTCTTT
NA | TRBJ1-3 | NA | TRBV9 | CASSVGGNTIYF | TGTGCCAGCAGCGTAGGCGGGAACACCATATATTTT
NA | TRBJ2-2 | NA | TRBV18 | CASSPGRELFF | TGTGCCAGCTCACCCGGTAGGGAGCTGTTTTTT
NA | TRBJ1-4 | NA | TRBV5-1 | CASRSGGSTNEKLFF | TGCGCCAGCAGATCCGGCGGGTCAACTAATGAAAAACTGTTTTTT
TRBD1 | TRBJ2-2 | NA | TRBV19 | CASGRQGLNTGELFF | TGTGCCAGTGGGAGACAGGGTTTAAACACCGGGGAGCTGTTTTTT
TRBD1 | TRBJ1-1 | NA | TRBV7-8 | CASSLQGAVTEAFF | TGTGCCAGCAGCTTACAGGGGGCAGTCACTGAAGCTTTCTTT
NA | TRBJ1-6 | NA | TRBV19 | CASSIKGDNSPLHF | TGTGCCAGTAGTATTAAGGGGGATAATTCACCCCTCCACTTT
TRBD1 | TRBJ2-1 | NA | TRBV7-2 | CASSGQAIASGEQFF | TGTGCCAGCAGCGGACAGGCCATAGCTTCTGGTGAGCAGTTCTTC
TRBD1 | TRBJ1-2 | NA | TRBV7-9 | CASSITGGRSYTF | TGTGCCAGCAGCATAACAGGGGGACGGTCCTACACCTTC
TRBD1 | TRBJ1-3 | NA | TRBV6-6 | CASSYPGQGAGNTIYF | TGTGCCAGCAGTTACCCGGGACAGGGCGCAGGAAACACCATATATTTT
TRBD1 | TRBJ1-2 | once | TRBV12-3/TRBV12-4 | CASSLGQGYGYTF | TGTGCCAGCAGTTTAGGACAGGGTTATGGCTACACCTTC
NA | TRBJ1-5 | NA | TRBV21-1 | CASDQRGTPLGCNQPQHF | TGTGCCAGCGACCAGCGAGGGACACCTTTAGGGTGCAATCAGCCCCAGCATTTT
TRBD1 | TRBJ1-5 | NA | TRBV6-5 | CASRTGAQPQHF | TGTGCCAGCAGAACAGGGGCTCAGCCCCAGCATTTT
TRBD1 | TRBJ1-3 | few | TRBV6-5 | CASSYRAGQSGNTIYF | TGTGCCAGCAGTTATCGCGCGGGACAGTCTGGAAACACCATATATTTT
NA | TRBJ1-2 | few | TRBV6-5 | CASRRTVAGISFNTF | TGTGCCAGCAGACGAACCGTCGCCGGGATTAGTTTTAACACCTTC
NA | TRBJ2-5 | NA | TRBV5-4 | CASKLPGGDETQYF | TGTGCCAGCAAGCTTCCTGGGGGCGACGAGACCCAGTACTTC
TRBD2 | TRBJ2-5 | many | TRBV30 | CAWSIAGAETQYF | TGTGCCTGGAGTATTGCGGGAGCGGAGACCCAGTACTTC
TRBD2 | TRBJ2-1 | NA | TRBV7-8 | CASSLRGAGTSLNEQFF | TGTGCCAGCAGCTTAAGGGGTGCGGGGACTAGTCTCAATGAGCAGTTCTTC
NA | TRBJ2-7 | few | TRBV6-5 | CASTKGGGAYEQYF | TGTGCCAGCACGAAGGGGGGGGGAGCCTACGAGCAGTACTTC
TRBD2 | TRBJ2-7 | NA | TRBV6-2/TRBV6-3 | CASSYRAGAYEQYF | TGTGCCAGCAGTTACAGGGCGGGGGCCTACGAGCAGTACTTC
NA | TRBJ1-1 | once | TRBV19 | CASSIGRARLTEAFF | TGTGCCAGTAGTATCGGCAGGGCTCGATTAACTGAAGCTTTCTTT
NA | TRBJ1-5 | NA | TRBV4-3 | CASSPDAGMGNQPQHF | TGCGCCAGCAGCCCTGACGCAGGGATGGGGAATCAGCCCCAGCATTTT
NA | TRBJ1-3 | NA | TRBV19 | CASSMEFSGNTIYF | TGTGCCAGTAGTATGGAGTTCTCTGGAAACACCATATATTTT
TRBD1 | TRBJ2-2 | NA | TRBV5-1 | CASSLKGQGTGELFF | TGCGCCAGCAGCTTGAAGGGACAGGGAACCGGGGAGCTGTTTTTT
NA | TRBJ2-5 | NA | TRBV18 | CASSPSQETQYF | TGTGCCAGCTCACCCTCCCAAGAGACCCAGTACTTC
NA | TRBJ2-1 | NA | TRBV19 | CATNRGPNNEQFF | TGTGCCACGAATCGTGGCCCAAACAATGAGCAGTTCTTC
TRBD1 | TRBJ1-6 | NA | TRBV5-5 | CASSSGQMNSPLHF | TGTGCCAGCAGCTCGGGACAGATGAACTCACCCCTCCACTTT
NA | TRBJ2-2 | NA | TRBV7-2 | CASSLDRWTGELFF | TGTGCCAGCAGCTTAGACAGGTGGACCGGGGAGCTGTTTTTT
NA | TRBJ2-1 | NA | TRBV9 | CASSVRSAAGPLNEQFF | TGTGCCAGCAGCGTCAGGTCAGCAGCGGGCCCCCTCAATGAGCAGTTCTTC
NA | TRBJ1-4 | NA | TRBV11-3 | CASSSNSEKLFF | TGTGCCAGCAGCTCTAACAGCGAAAAACTGTTTTTT
TRBD2 | TRBJ2-1 | NA | TRBV6-2/TRBV6-3 | CASSEPRGLREQFF | TGTGCCAGCAGCGAACCACGGGGACTACGTGAGCAGTTCTTC
NA | TRBJ2-7 | NA | TRBV27 | CASSNGQFSYEQYF | TGTGCCAGCAGTAACGGACAGTTCTCCTACGAGCAGTACTTC
NA | TRBJ1-1 | NA | TRBV6-5 | CASSLEARGNTEAFF | TGTGCCAGCAGCCTAGAGGCTCGCGGGAACACTGAAGCTTTCTTT
NA | TRBJ1-2 | many | TRBV6-5 | CASTKGQDYGYTF | TGTGCCAGCACCAAGGGGCAGGACTATGGCTACACCTTC
NA | TRBJ2-2 | NA | TRBV11-3 | CASSLVAATLNTGELFF | TGTGCCAGCAGCTTAGTAGCGGCTACACTTAACACCGGGGAGCTGTTTTTT
NA | TRBJ1-1 | NA | TRBV19 | CASSTGHALNTEAFF | TGTGCCAGTAGTACGGGACACGCCCTAAACACTGAAGCTTTCTTT
NA | TRBJ1-2 | NA | TRBV10-3 | CAISGGTDQNYGYTF | TGTGCCATCAGTGGCGGGACGGACCAAAACTATGGCTACACCTTC
TRBD2 | TRBJ2-2 | NA | TRBV7-9 | CASTAGDAGELFF | TGTGCCAGTACTGCGGGAGATGCCGGGGAGCTGTTTTTT
TRBD1 | TRBJ1-2 | NA | TRBV3-1/TRBV3-2 | CASSNRDRGSYGYTF | TGTGCCAGCAGCAACAGGGACAGGGGCTCCTATGGCTACACCTTC
TRBD1 | TRBJ2-2 | NA | TRBV18 | CASSPRQGDAGELFF | TGTGCCAGCTCGCCGAGACAGGGGGACGCCGGGGAGCTGTTTTTT
TRBD2 | TRBJ2-5 | once | TRBV6-2/TRBV6-3 | CASSYSGGGETQYF | TGTGCCAGCAGCTATAGCGGGGGGGGAGAGACCCAGTACTTC
TRBD2 | TRBJ2-3 | NA | TRBV29-1 | CSVGVGLAGKTDTQYF | TGCAGCGTGGGGGTTGGGCTAGCGGGAAAGACAGATACGCAGTATTTT
NA | TRBJ2-1 | NA | TRBV7-9 | CASSLFGGGGLNEQFF | TGTGCCAGCAGCTTATTCGGGGGAGGTGGCCTCAATGAGCAGTTCTTC